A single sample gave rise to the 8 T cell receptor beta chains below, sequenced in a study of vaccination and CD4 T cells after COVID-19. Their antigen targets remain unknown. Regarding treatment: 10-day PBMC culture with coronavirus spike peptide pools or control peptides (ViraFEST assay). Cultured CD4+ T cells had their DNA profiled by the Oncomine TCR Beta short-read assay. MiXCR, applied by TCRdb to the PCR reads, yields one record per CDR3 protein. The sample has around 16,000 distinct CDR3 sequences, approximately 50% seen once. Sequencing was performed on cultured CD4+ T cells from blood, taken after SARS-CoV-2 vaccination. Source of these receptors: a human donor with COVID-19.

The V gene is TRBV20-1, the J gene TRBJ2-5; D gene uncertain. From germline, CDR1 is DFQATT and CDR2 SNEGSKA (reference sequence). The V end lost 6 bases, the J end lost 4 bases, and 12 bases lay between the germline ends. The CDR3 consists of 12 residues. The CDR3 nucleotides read TGCAGTGCATGGACCACCGGAGAGACCCAGTACTTC. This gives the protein CSAWTTGETQYF.

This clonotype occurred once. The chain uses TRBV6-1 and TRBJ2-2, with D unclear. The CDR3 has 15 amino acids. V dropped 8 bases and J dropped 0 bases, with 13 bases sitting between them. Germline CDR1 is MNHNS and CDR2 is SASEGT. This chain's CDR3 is CASARTPANTGELFF. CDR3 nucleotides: TGTGCCAGCGCCCGGACGCCTGCGAACACCGGGGAGCTGTTTTTT.

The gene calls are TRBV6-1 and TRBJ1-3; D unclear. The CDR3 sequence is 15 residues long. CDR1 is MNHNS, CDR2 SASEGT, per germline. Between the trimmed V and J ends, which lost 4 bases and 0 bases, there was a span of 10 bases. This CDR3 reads CASSVDHLSGNTIYF. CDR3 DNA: TGTGCCAGCAGTGTGGACCATCTCTCTGGAAACACCATATATTTT.

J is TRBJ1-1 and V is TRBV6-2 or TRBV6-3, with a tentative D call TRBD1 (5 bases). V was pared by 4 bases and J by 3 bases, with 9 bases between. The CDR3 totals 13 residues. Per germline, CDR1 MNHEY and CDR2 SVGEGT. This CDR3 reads CASSSGIYTEAFF. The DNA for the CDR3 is TGTGCCAGCAGTTCAGGGATTTACACTGAAGCTTTCTTT.

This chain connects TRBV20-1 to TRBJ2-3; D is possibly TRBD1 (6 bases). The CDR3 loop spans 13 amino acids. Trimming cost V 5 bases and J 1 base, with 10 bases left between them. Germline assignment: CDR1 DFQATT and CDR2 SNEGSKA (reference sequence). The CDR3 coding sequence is TGCAGTGCTCCAGGGGCCGGCACAGATACGCAGTATTTT. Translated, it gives CSAPGAGTDTQYF.

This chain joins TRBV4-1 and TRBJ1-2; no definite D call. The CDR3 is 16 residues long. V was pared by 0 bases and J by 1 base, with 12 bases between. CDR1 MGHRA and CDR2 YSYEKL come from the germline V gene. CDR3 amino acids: CASSQDPTAVNYGYTF. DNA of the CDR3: TGCGCCAGCAGCCAAGACCCAACAGCAGTTAACTATGGCTACACCTTC.

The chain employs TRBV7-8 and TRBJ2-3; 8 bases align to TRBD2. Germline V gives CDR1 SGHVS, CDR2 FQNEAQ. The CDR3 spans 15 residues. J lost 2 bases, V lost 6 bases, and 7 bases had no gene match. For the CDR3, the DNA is TGTGCCAGCAGGGATAGGACTAGCCCCACAGATACGCAGTATTTT. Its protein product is CASRDRTSPTDTQYF. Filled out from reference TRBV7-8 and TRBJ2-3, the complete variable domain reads GAGVSQSPRYKVAKRGQDVALRCDPISGHVSLFWYQQALGQGPEFLTYFQNEAQLDKSGLPSDRFFAERPEGSVSTLKIQRTQQEDSAVYLCASRDRTSPTDTQYFGPGTRLTVL.

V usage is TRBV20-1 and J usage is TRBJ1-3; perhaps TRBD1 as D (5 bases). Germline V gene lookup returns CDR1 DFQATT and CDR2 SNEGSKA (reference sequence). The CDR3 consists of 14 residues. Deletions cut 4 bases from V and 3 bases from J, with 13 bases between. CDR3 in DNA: TGCAGTGCTAACCTAAGGGACCTTGGAAACACCATATATTTT. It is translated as CSANLRDLGNTIYF.